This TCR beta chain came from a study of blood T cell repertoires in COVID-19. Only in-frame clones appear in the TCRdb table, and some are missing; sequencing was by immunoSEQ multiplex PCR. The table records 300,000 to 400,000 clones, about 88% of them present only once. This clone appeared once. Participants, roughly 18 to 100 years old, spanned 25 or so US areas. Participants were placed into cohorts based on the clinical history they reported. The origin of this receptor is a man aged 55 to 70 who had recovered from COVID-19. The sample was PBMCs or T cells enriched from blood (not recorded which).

For the CDR3, the DNA is TGCGCCAGCAGCTTGGGCCTACAGGGCGGAGAGGCTTTCTTT. It translates to CASSLGLQGGEAFF. The rearrangement links TRBV5-1 to TRBJ1-1; maybe TRBD1 (6 bases). The CDR3 contains 14 residues. The V end lost 0 bases, the J end lost 11 bases, and 17 bases lay between the germline ends. Germline CDR1 and CDR2: SGHRS and YFSETQ. Combining the CDR3 with reference TRBV5-1 and TRBJ1-1 gives the whole variable domain KAGVTQTPRYLIKTRGQQVTLSCSPISGHRSVSWYQQTPGQGLQFLFEYFSETQRNKGNFPGRFSGRQFSNSRSEMNVSTLELGDSALYLCASSLGLQGGEAFFGQGTRLTVV.